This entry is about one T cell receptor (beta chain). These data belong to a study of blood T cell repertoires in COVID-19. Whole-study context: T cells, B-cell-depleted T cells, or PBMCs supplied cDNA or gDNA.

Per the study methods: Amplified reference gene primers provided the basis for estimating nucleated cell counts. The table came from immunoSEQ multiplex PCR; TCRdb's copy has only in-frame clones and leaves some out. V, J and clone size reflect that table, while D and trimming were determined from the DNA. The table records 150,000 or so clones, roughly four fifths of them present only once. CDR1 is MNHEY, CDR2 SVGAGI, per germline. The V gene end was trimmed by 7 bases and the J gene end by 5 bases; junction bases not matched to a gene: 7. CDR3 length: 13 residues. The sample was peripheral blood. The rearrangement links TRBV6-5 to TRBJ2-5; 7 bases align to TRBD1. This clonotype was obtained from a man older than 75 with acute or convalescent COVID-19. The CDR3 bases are TGTGCCAGCACCTCGACAGGGACCGAGACCCAGTACTTC. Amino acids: CASTSTGTETQYF.